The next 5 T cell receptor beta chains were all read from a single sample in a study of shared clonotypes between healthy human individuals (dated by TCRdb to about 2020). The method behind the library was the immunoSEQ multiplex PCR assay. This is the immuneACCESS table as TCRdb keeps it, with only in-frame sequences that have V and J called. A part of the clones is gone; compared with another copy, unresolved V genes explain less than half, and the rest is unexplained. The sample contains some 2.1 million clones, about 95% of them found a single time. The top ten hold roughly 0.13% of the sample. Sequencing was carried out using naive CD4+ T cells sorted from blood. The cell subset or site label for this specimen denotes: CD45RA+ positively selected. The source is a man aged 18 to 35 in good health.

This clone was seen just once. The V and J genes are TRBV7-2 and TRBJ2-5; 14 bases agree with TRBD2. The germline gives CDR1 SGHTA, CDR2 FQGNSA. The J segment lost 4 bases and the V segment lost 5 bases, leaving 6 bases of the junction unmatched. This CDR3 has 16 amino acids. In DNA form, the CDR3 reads TGTGCCAGCAGCCAGACTAGCGGGAGGGCCACAGAGACCCAGTACTTC. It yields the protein CASSQTSGRATETQYF.

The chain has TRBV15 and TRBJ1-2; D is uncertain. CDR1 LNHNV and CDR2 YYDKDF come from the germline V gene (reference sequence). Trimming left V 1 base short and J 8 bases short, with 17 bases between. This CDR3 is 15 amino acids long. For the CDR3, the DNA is TGTGCCACCAGCAGAGCTGGGGATCTCCGGGAGGGCTACACCTTC. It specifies CATSRAGDLREGYTF.

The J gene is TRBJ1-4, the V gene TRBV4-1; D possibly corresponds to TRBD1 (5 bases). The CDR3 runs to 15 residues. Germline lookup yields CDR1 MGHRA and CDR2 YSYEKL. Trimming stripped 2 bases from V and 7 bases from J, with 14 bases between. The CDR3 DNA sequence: TGCGCCAGCAGCCAACCTACTCAGGGCACTGAAAAACTGTTTTTT. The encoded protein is CASSQPTQGTEKLFF.

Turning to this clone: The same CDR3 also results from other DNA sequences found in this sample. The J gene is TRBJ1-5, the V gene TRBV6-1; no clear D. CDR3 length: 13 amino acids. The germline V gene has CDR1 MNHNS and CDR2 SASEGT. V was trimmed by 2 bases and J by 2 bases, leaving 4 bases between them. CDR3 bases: TGTGCCAGCAGTGAATCGCGCAATCAGCCCCAGCATTTT. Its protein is CASSESRNQPQHF.

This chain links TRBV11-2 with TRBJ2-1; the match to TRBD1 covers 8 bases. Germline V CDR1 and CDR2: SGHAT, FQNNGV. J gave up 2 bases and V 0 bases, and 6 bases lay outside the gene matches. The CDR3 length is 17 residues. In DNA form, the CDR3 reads TGTGCCAGCAGCTTAGACCCGGACAGGGTAACCTACAATGAGCAGTTCTTC. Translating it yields CASSLDPDRVTYNEQFF.